These 9 T cell receptor beta chains came from one sample sequenced in a study of blood T cell repertoires in COVID-19. Generated by immunoSEQ multiplex PCR, the TCRdb table keeps only in-frame clones and is missing some. The sample includes 250,000 to 400,000 clones, roughly 90% seen only once; the top ten take 2% to 3%. Input material: PBMCs or T cells enriched from blood (not recorded which). These receptors came from a man aged 55 to 70 who had recovered from COVID-19.

Written as DNA, the CDR3 is TGTGCCAGCAGTGAACGGCGGGGGCGCAGGCACAATGAGCAGTTCTTC. Protein: CASSERRGRRHNEQFF. The rearrangement uses TRBV25-1 and TRBJ2-1; D might be TRBD2 (7 bases). Germline CDR1 reads MGHDK; CDR2 reads SYGVNS. V shed 2 bases and J shed 5 bases, with 16 bases lying between them. The CDR3 is 16 amino acids.

The chain is built from TRBV6-5 and TRBJ1-5; D might be TRBD1 (6 bases). The V and J ends lost 4 bases and 6 bases respectively, with 16 bases between them. CDR3 length: 15 residues. Germline V gene lookup returns CDR1 MNHEY and CDR2 SVGAGI. The CDR3: CASSSRGSVGQPQHF. CDR3 DNA sequence: TGTGCCAGCAGTTCCAGGGGTTCGGTGGGTCAGCCCCAGCATTTT.

The gene calls are TRBV4-1 and TRBJ1-2, with 9 nucleotides matching TRBD1. Germline-derived CDR1 and CDR2 are MGHRA and YSYEKL. Trimming removed 5 bases from V and 4 bases from J; junction bases left unmatched: 5. The CDR3 loop spans 14 amino acids. The CDR3 protein is CASSFGTGSYGYTF. CDR3 bases: TGCGCCAGCAGCTTCGGGACAGGGAGCTATGGCTACACCTTC.

This rearrangement joins TRBV4-2 to TRBJ2-5, with 13 positions matching TRBD2. V lost 1 base and J lost 3; bases outside the gene matches: 5. CDR1 LGHNA and CDR2 YNFKEQ come from the germline V gene. The CDR3 length is 17 residues. CDR3 nucleotide sequence: TGTGCCAGCAGCCAAGGCCCCGGACTAGCGGGAGAAGAGACCCAGTACTTC. As protein: CASSQGPGLAGEETQYF.

The chain joins TRBV6-6 to TRBJ1-4; 7 bases are shared with TRBD1. The CDR3 is 15 amino acids. The V segment lost 7 bases and the J segment 7 bases; nucleotides outside the gene matches: 12. In germline, CDR1 is MNHNY, CDR2 SVGAGI (reference sequence). The CDR3 coding sequence is TGTGCCAGCACTGATACAGGGGACCCTGGTGAAAAACTGTTTTTT. Translation: CASTDTGDPGEKLFF.

The chain couples TRBV7-2 to TRBJ1-6; D is possibly TRBD1 (6 bases). Trimming removed 4 bases at V and 1 base at J, with 14 bases between. Per germline, CDR1 SGHTA and CDR2 FQGNSA. The CDR3 is made up of 17 amino acids. CDR3 DNA: TGTGCCAGCAGCTCCCCGGGGGGCGGGTCCTATAATTCACCCCTCCACTTT. Protein sequence: CASSSPGGGSYNSPLHF.

This clone was found once. J is TRBJ1-6 and V is TRBV14, with D possibly being TRBD1 (5 bases). Germline V gene lookup returns CDR1 SGHDN and CDR2 FVKESK. The CDR3 is made up of 15 amino acids. The ends were cut back, 3 bases at V and 9 bases at J, with 15 bases in the middle. DNA of the CDR3: TGTGCCAGCAGCCACAAACGACAGAAGGGTTCACCCCTCCACTTT. It yields the protein CASSHKRQKGSPLHF.

The J gene is TRBJ2-6, the V gene TRBV4-3; 8 bases line up with TRBD1. The CDR3 runs 15 residues. The junction had 15 bases not matched to a gene; V was cut back by 8 bases and J by 12 bases. Germline CDR1 is LGHNA and CDR2 is YSLEER. The CDR3 region is CASGDRQSGRGVLTF. The DNA of the CDR3 is TGCGCCAGCGGGGACAGGCAAAGCGGTCGTGGCGTCCTGACTTTC.

J is TRBJ1-5 and V is TRBV10-3, with 7 bases identical to TRBD1. The V and J ends lost 2 bases and 4 bases, in that order; junction bases with no gene match: 5. The CDR3 consists of 15 residues. Per germline, CDR1 ENHRY and CDR2 SYGVKD. The CDR3: CAISEGTGVNQPQHF. The CDR3 bases are TGTGCCATCAGTGAGGGAACAGGGGTAAATCAGCCCCAGCATTTT.